The 30 T cell receptor beta chains in this list originate from one sample, sequenced in a study of T-cell memory formation after mild COVID-19. TCRdb processed the 5' RACE reads anew with MiXCR; each CDR3 protein has one entry. The sample carries 200,000 to 300,000 distinct CDR3 sequences, around a tenth recorded once. The sample was PBMCs or a T cell subset sorted from them (not recorded which). These receptors all come from a man younger than 30 who had mild COVID-19 (a few samples of this study predate the infection). Cell type and time point are not known.

This clonotype was seen a handful of times. The chain carries TRBV27 and TRBJ1-2; the D is unclear. The germline gives CDR1 MNHEY, CDR2 SMNVEV (reference sequence). With 7 bases removed from V and 4 bases from J, the gap between germline ends came to 19 bases. The CDR3 is 15 residues long. The CDR3: CASTNYTVPRYGYTF. DNA of the CDR3: TGTGCCAGCACGAATTACACCGTACCGCGCTATGGCTACACCTTC.

The chain joins TRBV6-2 or TRBV6-3 to TRBJ2-3, with 8 positions matching TRBD1. V trimming: 6 bases; J trimming: 3 bases; junction bases outside the gene matches: 8. The CDR3 runs to 15 residues. From germline, CDR1 is MNHEY and CDR2 SVGEGT. The CDR3 DNA sequence: TGTGCCAGCAGCCGGGACAGGCTATTAACAGATACGCAGTATTTT. It is translated as CASSRDRLLTDTQYF.

This chain connects TRBV6-2 or TRBV6-3 to TRBJ1-2, with a weak D call TRBD1 (5 bases). In germline, CDR1 is MNHEY, CDR2 SVGEGT. This CDR3 is 13 amino acids long. The ends were cut back, 8 bases at V and 3 bases at J, with 13 bases in the middle. The CDR3 here is CASARGADYGYTF. The CDR3 DNA is TGTGCCAGCGCTCGGGGCGCCGACTATGGCTACACCTTC.

This clonotype has a count of ten or more. The chain has TRBV15 and TRBJ2-5; D not resolved. This CDR3 is built from 14 residues. Germline V CDR1 and CDR2: LNHNV, YYDKDF (reference sequence). Trimming pared 0 bases from V and 2 bases from J, leaving 7 bases between. This CDR3 is CATSRDLVQETQYF. CDR3 DNA sequence: TGTGCCACCAGCAGAGATTTGGTACAAGAGACCCAGTACTTC.

This clonotype was observed a handful of times. J is TRBJ1-1 and V is TRBV7-3; 10 bases are shared with TRBD1. V was pared by 5 bases and J by 8 bases, with 8 bases of the junction left unmatched. CDR1 and CDR2 from the germline V gene are SGHTA and FQGTGA. The CDR3 is 14 residues long. The DNA of the CDR3 is TGTGCCAGCAGCCCACAGGGACAGGGGAACGAAGCTTTCTTT. Protein: CASSPQGQGNEAFF.

The chain has TRBV6-5 and TRBJ1-5; weak D call: TRBD1 (5 bases). Germline values: CDR1 MNHEY, CDR2 SVGAGI. V was clipped by 0 bases and J by 4 bases, with 10 bases between them. The CDR3 has 15 amino acids. The CDR3 bases are TGTGCCAGCAGTTACTCCCAGGGAGCTAATCAGCCCCAGCATTTT. Its translation: CASSYSQGANQPQHF.

V usage is TRBV15 and J usage is TRBJ1-2, with a possible D match to TRBD1 (6 bases). V shed 2 bases and J shed 4 bases, with 17 bases lying between them. CDR3 length: 16 amino acids. Per germline, CDR1 LNHNV and CDR2 YYDKDF (reference sequence). CDR3: CATSRFENGGSYGYTF. The CDR3 region has the DNA TGTGCCACCAGCAGATTCGAGAACGGGGGCAGCTATGGCTACACCTTC.

This chain connects TRBV12-3 or TRBV12-4 to TRBJ2-2; the match to TRBD1 covers 8 bases. CDR3 length equals 15 residues. Germline trimming cut 1 base from V and 6 bases from J; bases unmatched to any gene: 4. The chain's CDR3 is CASSLGSGGPGELFF. The CDR3 DNA follows: TGTGCCAGCAGTTTAGGGTCAGGGGGCCCCGGGGAGCTGTTTTTT.

This chain links TRBV12-3 or TRBV12-4 with TRBJ2-7; TRBD2 matches at 12 bases. Trimming at V came to 5 bases and at J to 3 bases, leaving 26 bases not matched to a gene. This CDR3 is 22 amino acids long. The CDR3 here is CASSTLSPTGLAGTENFYEQYF. The DNA of the CDR3 is TGTGCCAGCAGTACCCTTTCCCCCACTGGACTAGCGGGGACCGAAAATTTCTACGAGCAGTACTTC.

This clonotype was observed a few times. This chain connects TRBV20-1 to TRBJ1-1; TRBD1 matches 9 bases. J lost 3 bases, V lost 7 bases, and 6 bases had no gene match. This CDR3 is built from 13 residues. CDR1 is DFQATT, CDR2 SNEGSKA, per germline (reference sequence). The chain's CDR3 is CSGLQGAYTEAFF. CDR3 DNA sequence: TGCAGTGGCCTACAGGGGGCTTACACTGAAGCTTTCTTT.

This clonotype was seen a handful of times. This chain uses TRBV5-1 with TRBJ1-1; 8 positions match TRBD1. Per germline, CDR1 SGHRS and CDR2 YFSETQ. Unmatched junction bases numbered 3, after V lost 5 bases and J lost 0 bases. The CDR3 is made up of 14 amino acids. The CDR3 DNA reads TGCGCCAGCAGGACAGGGGAAATGAACACTGAAGCTTTCTTT. Amino acids: CASRTGEMNTEAFF.

The chain has TRBV6-5 and TRBJ2-1, with a tentative D call TRBD1 (5 bases). V lost 0 bases and J lost 4, with 13 bases in between. Germline-derived CDR1 and CDR2 are MNHEY and SVGAGI. The CDR3 covers 16 residues. CDR3 sequence reads: CASSYSIQGPYNEQFF. CDR3 in DNA: TGTGCCAGCAGTTACTCGATCCAGGGTCCATACAATGAGCAGTTCTTC.

The V gene is TRBV4-3, the J gene TRBJ1-2; D possibly corresponds to TRBD1 (6 bases). With 0 bases removed from V and 1 base from J, the gap between germline ends came to 9 bases. The germline V gene encodes CDR1 LGHNA and CDR2 YSLEER. This CDR3 comprises 15 residues. The CDR3 reads CASSQDYRDNYGYTF. In nucleotides, the CDR3 is TGCGCCAGCAGCCAAGATTACAGGGATAACTATGGCTACACCTTC.

This rearrangement joins TRBV7-2 to TRBJ1-4; no firm D call. Between the trimmed V and J ends, which lost 4 bases and 0 bases, there was a span of 9 bases. Germline CDR1 SGHTA, CDR2 FQGNSA. CDR3 length equals 15 residues. In nucleotides, the CDR3 is TGTGCCAGCAGCTCCTTGGGGACAACTAATGAAAAACTGTTTTTT. It specifies CASSSLGTTNEKLFF.

This clonotype has a handful of counts. The chain joins TRBV5-1 to TRBJ2-5, with unresolved D. Germline loops: CDR1 SGHRS, CDR2 YFSETQ. This CDR3 region has 14 residues. Trimming shortened V by 4 bases and J by 5 bases, and 15 bases separated the two germline ends. This CDR3 is CASSARPDPETQYF. Written as DNA, the CDR3 is TGCGCCAGCAGCGCCCGACCCGACCCGGAGACCCAGTACTTC.

This clonotype was recorded at least ten times. The genes are TRBV4-3 and TRBJ2-7; tentative D call: TRBD2 (6 bases). Trimming removed 0 bases from V and 5 bases from J, with 14 bases in between. Germline V gives CDR1 LGHNA, CDR2 YSLEER. The CDR3 spans 15 residues. CDR3 region: CASSQESGLSDEQYF. The CDR3, as DNA: TGCGCCAGCAGCCAAGAGTCCGGACTATCGGACGAGCAGTACTTC.

This rearrangement joins TRBV20-1 to TRBJ2-5, with TRBD2 matching over 14 bases. The J segment lost 4 bases and the V segment lost 5 bases, leaving 6 bases of the junction unmatched. Germline CDR1 is DFQATT and CDR2 is SNEGSKA (reference sequence). The CDR3 covers 15 residues. CDR3 DNA: TGCAGTGCTCCCGGACTAGCGGGGGGCGGAGAGACCCAGTACTTC. This translates into CSAPGLAGGGETQYF.

V and J are TRBV9 and TRBJ2-7; D gene unclear. V dropped 1 base and J dropped 0 bases, with 8 bases sitting between them. CDR1 and CDR2 (germline): SGDLS, YYNGEE. This CDR3 is 14 amino acids long. The CDR3 DNA reads TGTGCCAGCAGCGTAAACGAGAACTCCTACGAGCAGTACTTC. Translating it yields CASSVNENSYEQYF.

The rearrangement links TRBV24-1 to TRBJ1-1, with a possible D match to TRBD1 (5 bases). CDR1 and CDR2 from the germline V gene are KGHDR and SFDVKD. The CDR3 is made up of 13 amino acids. Trimming cost V 4 bases and J 7 bases, with 12 bases left between them. This chain's CDR3 is CATSDSGTFEAFF. CDR3 in DNA: TGTGCCACCAGTGACTCCGGGACGTTTGAAGCTTTCTTT.

In its sample, this clonotype was seen a few times. The chain employs TRBV5-1 and TRBJ2-7; tentatively, D is TRBD2 (5 bases). The V end was cut by 2 bases, the J end by 2 bases, with 17 bases between. The CDR3 extends over 16 amino acids. The V gene's germline CDR1 is SGHRS and CDR2 YFSETQ. The CDR3 DNA is TGCGCCAGCAGCTTTCTCGGGATTCTTAGTCCCTACGAGCAGTACTTC. This gives the protein CASSFLGILSPYEQYF. Full variable domain (remainder filled in from reference TRBV5-1 and TRBJ2-7): KAGVTQTPRYLIKTRGQQVTLSCSPISGHRSVSWYQQTPGQGLQFLFEYFSETQRNKGNFPGRFSGRQFSNSRSEMNVSTLELGDSALYLCASSFLGILSPYEQYFGPGTRLTVT.

The J gene is TRBJ2-5, the V gene TRBV29-1; perhaps TRBD2 as D (5 bases). From germline, CDR1 is SQVTM and CDR2 ANQGSEA. Trimming stripped 4 bases from V and 5 bases from J, with 8 bases between. The CDR3 contains 11 residues. Here the CDR3 DNA reads TGCAGCGTTGTGAGGGTTGAGACCCAGTACTTC. It encodes CSVVRVETQYF.

V usage is TRBV20-1 and J usage is TRBJ1-5; the D gene is possibly TRBD1 (6 bases). The V gene's germline CDR1 is DFQATT and CDR2 SNEGSKA (reference sequence). The CDR3 has 13 amino acids. V was trimmed by 4 bases and J by 0 bases, leaving 7 bases between them. The CDR3 region is CSATGDSNQPQHF. The CDR3 nucleotides are TGCAGTGCTACAGGGGATAGCAATCAGCCCCAGCATTTT.

The gene calls are TRBV30 and TRBJ2-3; no clear D. The germline V gene has CDR1 GTSNPN and CDR2 SVGIG (reference sequence). The CDR3 spans 12 residues. Trimming removed 4 bases from V and 0 bases from J, with 5 bases in between. As DNA, the CDR3 is TGTGCCTGGATGAAAAGCACAGATACGCAGTATTTT. This sequence encodes CAWMKSTDTQYF.

This clonotype was recorded a few times. CDR3 DNA sequence: TGTGCCAGCTCCCCTAGGAGGACATCCAACTATGGCTACACCTTC. It codes for CASSPRRTSNYGYTF. The chain couples TRBV6-5 to TRBJ1-2; D is perhaps TRBD1 (5 bases). Deletions cut 8 bases from V and 2 bases from J, with 18 bases between. Germline V gives CDR1 MNHEY, CDR2 SVGAGI. CDR3 size: 15 residues.

This clonotype came up a few times. The chain uses TRBV30 and TRBJ2-3, with a tentative D call TRBD1 (6 bases). Trimming stripped 2 bases from V and 6 bases from J, with 15 bases between. The CDR3 is 14 residues long. Germline assignment: CDR1 GTSNPN and CDR2 SVGIG (reference sequence). Here the CDR3 reads CAWSQGKGTDTQYF. In DNA, the CDR3 is TGTGCCTGGAGTCAGGGGAAGGGTACGGATACGCAGTATTTT.

This clonotype was detected many times. The chain joins TRBV11-2 to TRBJ1-4; 7 positions match TRBD1. V shed 5 bases, J shed 0 bases, and the junction held 6 bases outside the gene matches. This CDR3 comprises 16 residues. Germline lookup yields CDR1 SGHAT and CDR2 FQNNGV. The CDR3 nucleotides read TGTGCCAGCAGCATCTATACAGGGGCAACTAATGAAAAACTGTTTTTT. Translating gives CASSIYTGATNEKLFF. Full variable domain (missing parts from reference TRBV11-2 and TRBJ1-4): EAGVAQSPRYKIIEKRQSVAFWCNPISGHATLYWYQQILGQGPKLLIQFQNNGVVDDSQLPKDRFSAERLKGVDSTLKIQPAKLEDSAVYLCASSIYTGATNEKLFFGSGTQLSVL.

The rearrangement links TRBV5-4 to TRBJ2-1; TRBD2 matches 13 bases. The CDR3 has 17 amino acids. The V segment lost 2 bases and the J segment 8 bases; nucleotides outside the gene matches: 10. CDR1 is SGHNT and CDR2 is YYREEE in the germline V gene (reference sequence). The CDR3 reads CASSLIPGLAGVHEQFF. The CDR3 region has the DNA TGTGCCAGCAGCTTAATACCCGGACTAGCGGGGGTTCATGAGCAGTTCTTC.

The chain links TRBV2 to TRBJ2-5, with D hard to call. V lost 4 bases and J lost 2, with 8 bases in between. The CDR3 has 13 amino acids. From germline, CDR1 is SNHLY and CDR2 FYNNEI. This chain's CDR3 is CASSGSKQETQYF. The DNA of the CDR3 is TGTGCCAGCAGTGGTAGCAAGCAAGAGACCCAGTACTTC.

This chain connects TRBV29-1 to TRBJ1-5, with D possibly being TRBD1 (5 bases). The CDR3 is 13 amino acids. Looked up from germline, CDR1 is SQVTM and CDR2 is ANQGSEA. Trimming stripped 7 bases from V and 5 bases from J, with 15 bases between. CDR3 in amino acids: CSATLGGDQPQHF. In nucleotides, the CDR3 is TGCAGCGCTACCCTCGGGGGAGATCAGCCCCAGCATTTT.

A few counts support this clonotype. CDR3 sequence reads: CASSVGQGQETQYF. In DNA form, the CDR3 reads TGCGCCAGCAGCGTTGGACAGGGACAAGAGACCCAGTACTTC. The chain links TRBV5-1 to TRBJ2-5, with 8 bases fitting TRBD1. Per germline, CDR1 SGHRS and CDR2 YFSETQ. The CDR3 spans 14 residues. The V and J ends lost 4 bases and 2 bases, in that order; junction bases with no gene match: 4.